The rows below give T cell receptor beta chains drawn from one sample of a study of blood T cell repertoires in COVID-19. The data were produced by immunoSEQ multiplex PCR, yet TCRdb's version contains in-frame clones alone and is incomplete. Found here are 100,000 to 120,000 clones, about 70% of them singletons; the top ten hold 7.6%. Sequencing used peripheral blood. All receptors come from a woman aged 55-70 years with acute or convalescent COVID-19. Both conserved end residues are part of each CDR3. Each record gives: J gene, clone size, D gene, V gene, CDR3 DNA, CDR3 protein. The D gene is left open where the match is weak. Clone size, where shown, is once, few, many, or a class for clones that have expanded.

j_call: TRBJ1-2; clone_size: .; d_call: TRBD1; v_call: TRBV6-1; cdr3_nt: TGTGCCAGCAGTGAAGCAGCGCGGACAGGGGACTATGGCTACACCTTC; cdr3_aa: CASSEAARTGDYGYTF
j_call: TRBJ2-7; clone_size: .; d_call: .; v_call: TRBV6-5; cdr3_nt: TGTGCCAGCACCCAGTGCCTCTTCTTC; cdr3_aa: CASTQCLFF
j_call: TRBJ1-6; clone_size: .; d_call: .; v_call: TRBV30; cdr3_nt: TGTGCCTGGAGGGCAAGGGGTGGTATTTCACCCCTCCACTTT; cdr3_aa: CAWRARGGISPLHF
j_call: TRBJ1-5; clone_size: .; d_call: .; v_call: TRBV27; cdr3_nt: TGTGCCAGCAGTACGGCCCGGGGACAGCCCCAGCATTTT; cdr3_aa: CASSTARGQPQHF
j_call: TRBJ1-6; clone_size: .; d_call: .; v_call: TRBV7-9; cdr3_nt: TGTGCCAGCAGCCCTACGGGGGGGGCAAATTCACCCCTCCACTTT; cdr3_aa: CASSPTGGANSPLHF
j_call: TRBJ1-3; clone_size: few; d_call: .; v_call: TRBV3-1/TRBV3-2; cdr3_nt: TGTGCCAGCAGCTCACCACTGAGCTCTGGAAACACCATATATTTT; cdr3_aa: CASSSPLSSGNTIYF
j_call: TRBJ2-5; clone_size: .; d_call: TRBD2; v_call: TRBV19; cdr3_nt: TGTGCCAGTGGCCAAATTAGCGGGGCGACCCAAGAGACCCAGTACTTC; cdr3_aa: CASGQISGATQETQYF
j_call: TRBJ2-7; clone_size: .; d_call: TRBD1; v_call: TRBV28; cdr3_nt: TGTGCCAGTCAGCAGGGGGCGTACGAGCAGTACTTC; cdr3_aa: CASQQGAYEQYF
j_call: TRBJ1-4; clone_size: .; d_call: .; v_call: TRBV5-1; cdr3_nt: TGCGCCAGCAGCGCGGGGGGCGGAGGGGAAAAACTGTTTTTT; cdr3_aa: CASSAGGGGEKLFF
j_call: TRBJ1-2; clone_size: .; d_call: TRBD1; v_call: TRBV5-5; cdr3_nt: TGTGCCAGCAGCTCAAGCGGGACAGGGGGCACTAACTATGGCTACACCTTC; cdr3_aa: CASSSSGTGGTNYGYTF
j_call: TRBJ1-2; clone_size: .; d_call: .; v_call: TRBV9; cdr3_nt: TGTGCCAGCAGCTCGTCGATGGGGGCTGGATATGGCTACACCTTC; cdr3_aa: CASSSSMGAGYGYTF
j_call: TRBJ2-2; clone_size: .; d_call: TRBD2; v_call: TRBV5-1; cdr3_nt: TGCGCCAGCAGCTCTAATAGCGGGGGGGCGAACACCGGGGAGCTGTTTTTT; cdr3_aa: CASSSNSGGANTGELFF
j_call: TRBJ1-2; clone_size: .; d_call: TRBD1; v_call: TRBV7-8; cdr3_nt: TGTGCCAGCAGCTTACGACAGGACAGGCGGCGGGTCTATGGCTACACCTTC; cdr3_aa: CASSLRQDRRRVYGYTF
j_call: TRBJ1-5; clone_size: .; d_call: TRBD1; v_call: TRBV19; cdr3_nt: TGTGCCAGTAGGGGACAGACCGGCAATCAGCCCCAGCATTTT; cdr3_aa: CASRGQTGNQPQHF
j_call: TRBJ1-6; clone_size: .; d_call: TRBD1; v_call: TRBV5-1; cdr3_nt: TGCGCCAGCAGTTCACAGGGGACTGTGAGGAATTCACCCCTCCACTTT; cdr3_aa: CASSSQGTVRNSPLHF
j_call: TRBJ1-5; clone_size: .; d_call: .; v_call: TRBV19; cdr3_nt: TGTGCCAGTAGGGTCAGGGATTATAGCAATCAGCCCCAGCATTTT; cdr3_aa: CASRVRDYSNQPQHF
j_call: TRBJ2-1; clone_size: .; d_call: TRBD1; v_call: TRBV6-2/TRBV6-3; cdr3_nt: TGTGCCAGCAGTTCCCGGGACAGGGCCTACAATGAGCAGTTCTTC; cdr3_aa: CASSSRDRAYNEQFF
j_call: TRBJ1-2; clone_size: .; d_call: TRBD1; v_call: TRBV30; cdr3_nt: TGTGCCTGGAGTCGGACAGGGGGCGGCTATGGCTACACCTTC; cdr3_aa: CAWSRTGGGYGYTF
j_call: TRBJ1-6; clone_size: .; d_call: TRBD1; v_call: TRBV6-6; cdr3_nt: TGTGCCAGCAGTCGACAGGGGAGCTCCTATAATTCACCCCTCCACTTT; cdr3_aa: CASSRQGSSYNSPLHF